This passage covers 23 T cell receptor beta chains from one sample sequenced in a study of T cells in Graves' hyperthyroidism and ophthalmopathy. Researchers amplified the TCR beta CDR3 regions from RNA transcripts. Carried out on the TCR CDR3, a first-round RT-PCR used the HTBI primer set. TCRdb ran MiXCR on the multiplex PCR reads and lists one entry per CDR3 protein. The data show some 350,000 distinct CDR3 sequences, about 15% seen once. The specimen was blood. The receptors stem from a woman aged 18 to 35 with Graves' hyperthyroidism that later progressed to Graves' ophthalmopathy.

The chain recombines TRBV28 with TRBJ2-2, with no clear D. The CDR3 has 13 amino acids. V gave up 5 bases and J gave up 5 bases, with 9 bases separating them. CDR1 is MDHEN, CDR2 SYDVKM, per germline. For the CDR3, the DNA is TGTGCCAGCAGTACCCTGTGGACCGGGGAGCTGTTTTTT. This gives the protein CASSTLWTGELFF.

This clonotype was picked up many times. DNA of the CDR3: TGTGCCAGCAGCTCGAGCGCAGGGCGCTCCTACGAGCAGTACTTC. It yields the protein CASSSSAGRSYEQYF. The chain combines TRBV11-2 with TRBJ2-7; TRBD1 might be the D (5 bases). This CDR3 has 15 residues. V was cut by 4 bases and J by 0 bases, with 13 bases left in between. Per germline, CDR1 SGHAT and CDR2 FQNNGV.

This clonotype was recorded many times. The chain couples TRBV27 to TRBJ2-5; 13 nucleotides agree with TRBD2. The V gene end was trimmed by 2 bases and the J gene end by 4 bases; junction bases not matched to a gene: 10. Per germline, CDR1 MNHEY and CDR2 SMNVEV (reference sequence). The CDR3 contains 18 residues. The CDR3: CASSLEGWTSGRGETQYF. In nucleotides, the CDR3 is TGTGCCAGCAGTTTAGAGGGGTGGACTAGCGGGAGAGGAGAGACCCAGTACTTC.

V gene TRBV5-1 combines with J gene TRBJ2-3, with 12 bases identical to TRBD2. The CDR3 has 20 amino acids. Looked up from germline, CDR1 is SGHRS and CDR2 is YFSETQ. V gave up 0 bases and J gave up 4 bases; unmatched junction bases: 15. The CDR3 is CASSLAASGRAQCCADTQYF. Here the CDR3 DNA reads TGCGCCAGCAGCTTGGCTGCTAGCGGGAGGGCCCAATGCTGCGCAGATACGCAGTATTTT.

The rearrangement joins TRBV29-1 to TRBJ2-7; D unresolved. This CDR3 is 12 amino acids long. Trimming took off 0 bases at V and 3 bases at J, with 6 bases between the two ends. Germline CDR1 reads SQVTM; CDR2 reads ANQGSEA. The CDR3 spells CSVEDTSYEQYF. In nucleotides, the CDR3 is TGCAGCGTTGAAGATACCAGCTACGAGCAGTACTTC.

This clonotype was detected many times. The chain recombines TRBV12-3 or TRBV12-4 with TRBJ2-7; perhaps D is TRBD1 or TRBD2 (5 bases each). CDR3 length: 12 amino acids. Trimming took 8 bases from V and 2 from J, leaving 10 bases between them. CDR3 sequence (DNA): TGTGCCAGCTCGAGGGGCACCTACGAGCAGTACTTC. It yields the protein CASSRGTYEQYF.

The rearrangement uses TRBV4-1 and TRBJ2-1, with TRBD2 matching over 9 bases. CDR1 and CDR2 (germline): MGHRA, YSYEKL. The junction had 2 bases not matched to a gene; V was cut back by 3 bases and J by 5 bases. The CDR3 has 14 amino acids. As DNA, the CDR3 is TGCGCCAGCAGCCATAGCGGGAGTGACAATGAGCAGTTCTTC. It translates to CASSHSGSDNEQFF.

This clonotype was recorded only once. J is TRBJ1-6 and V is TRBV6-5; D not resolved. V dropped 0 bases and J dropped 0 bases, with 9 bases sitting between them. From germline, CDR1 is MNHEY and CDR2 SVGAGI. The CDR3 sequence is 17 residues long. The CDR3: CASSYSTVSSYNSPLHF. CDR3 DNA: TGTGCCAGCAGTTACTCGACGGTTTCCTCCTATAATTCACCCCTCCACTTT.

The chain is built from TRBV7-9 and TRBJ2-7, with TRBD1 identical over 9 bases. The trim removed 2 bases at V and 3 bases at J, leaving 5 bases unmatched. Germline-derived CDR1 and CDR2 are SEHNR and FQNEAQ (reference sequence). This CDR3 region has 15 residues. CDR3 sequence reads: CASSLIGTGSYEQYF. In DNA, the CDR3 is TGTGCCAGCAGCTTAATCGGGACAGGGAGCTACGAGCAGTACTTC.

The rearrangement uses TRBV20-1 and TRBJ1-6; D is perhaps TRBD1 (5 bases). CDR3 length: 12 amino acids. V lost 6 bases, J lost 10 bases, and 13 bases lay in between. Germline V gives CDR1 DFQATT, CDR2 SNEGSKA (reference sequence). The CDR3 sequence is CSAGTANSPLHF. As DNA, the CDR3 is TGCAGTGCCGGGACGGCTAACTCACCCCTCCACTTT.

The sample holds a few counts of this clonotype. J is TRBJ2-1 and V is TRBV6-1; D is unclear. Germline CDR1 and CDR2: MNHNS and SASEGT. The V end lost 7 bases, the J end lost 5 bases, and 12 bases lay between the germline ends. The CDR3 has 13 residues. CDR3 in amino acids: CASIGRANNEQFF. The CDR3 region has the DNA TGTGCCAGCATCGGCAGAGCGAACAATGAGCAGTTCTTC.

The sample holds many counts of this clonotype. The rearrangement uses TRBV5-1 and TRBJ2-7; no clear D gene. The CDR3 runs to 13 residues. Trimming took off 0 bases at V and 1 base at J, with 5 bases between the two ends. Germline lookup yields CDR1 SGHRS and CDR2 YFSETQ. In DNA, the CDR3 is TGCGCCAGCAGCTTGGACTTATCCTACGAGCAGTACTTC. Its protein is CASSLDLSYEQYF.

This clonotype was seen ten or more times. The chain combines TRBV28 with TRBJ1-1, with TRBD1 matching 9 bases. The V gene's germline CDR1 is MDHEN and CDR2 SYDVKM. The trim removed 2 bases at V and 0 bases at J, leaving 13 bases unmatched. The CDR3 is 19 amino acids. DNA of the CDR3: TGTGCCAGCAGTTTAGGGACAGGGTCTAAAGGGGTATTGAACACTGAAGCTTTCTTT. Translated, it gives CASSLGTGSKGVLNTEAFF.

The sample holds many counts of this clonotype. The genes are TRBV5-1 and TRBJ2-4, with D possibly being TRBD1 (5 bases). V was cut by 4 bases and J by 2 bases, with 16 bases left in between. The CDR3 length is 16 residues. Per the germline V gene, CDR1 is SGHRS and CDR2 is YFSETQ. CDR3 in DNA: TGCGCCAGCAGCAACCGTGGAGACAGCTCCAAAAACATTCAGTACTTC. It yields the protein CASSNRGDSSKNIQYF.

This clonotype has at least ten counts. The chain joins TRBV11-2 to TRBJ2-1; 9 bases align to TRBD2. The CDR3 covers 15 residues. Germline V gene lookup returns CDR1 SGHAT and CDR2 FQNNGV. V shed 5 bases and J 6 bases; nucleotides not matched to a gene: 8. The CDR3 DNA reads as TGTGCCAGCAGCATTAGCGGGAGCTTAGCCAATGAGCAGTTCTTC. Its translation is CASSISGSLANEQFF.

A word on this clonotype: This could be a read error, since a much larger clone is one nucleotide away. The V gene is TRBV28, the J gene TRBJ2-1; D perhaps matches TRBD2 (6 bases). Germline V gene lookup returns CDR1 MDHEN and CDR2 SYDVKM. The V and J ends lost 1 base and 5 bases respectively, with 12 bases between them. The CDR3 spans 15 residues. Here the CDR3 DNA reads TGTGCCAGCAGTTTATACGGGGGAGATCACAATGAGCAGTTCTTC. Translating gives CASSLYGGDHNEQFF.

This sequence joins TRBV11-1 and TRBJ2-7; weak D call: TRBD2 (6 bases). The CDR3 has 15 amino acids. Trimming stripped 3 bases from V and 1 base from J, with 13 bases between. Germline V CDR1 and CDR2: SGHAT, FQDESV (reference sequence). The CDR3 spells CASSLGASESYEQYF. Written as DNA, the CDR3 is TGTGCCAGCAGCTTGGGCGCTAGCGAATCCTACGAGCAGTACTTC.

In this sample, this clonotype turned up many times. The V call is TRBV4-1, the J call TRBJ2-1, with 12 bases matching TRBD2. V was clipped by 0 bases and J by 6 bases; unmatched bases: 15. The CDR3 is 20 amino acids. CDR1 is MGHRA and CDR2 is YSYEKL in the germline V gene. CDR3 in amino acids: CASSQDPASGREWSGNEQFF. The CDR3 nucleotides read TGCGCCAGCAGCCAAGATCCGGCTAGCGGGAGGGAGTGGTCTGGCAATGAGCAGTTCTTC.

The CDR3 DNA reads as TGCGCCAGCAGTTGTGACAGACCCCAAGAGACCCAGTACTTC. It translates to CASSCDRPQETQYF. V is TRBV5-1 and J is TRBJ2-5; weak D call: TRBD1 (5 bases). The CDR3 spans 14 residues. Germline V gives CDR1 SGHRS, CDR2 YFSETQ. Trimming stripped 5 bases from V and 1 base from J, with 12 bases between. The full variable domain, with the rest looked up from reference TRBV5-1 and TRBJ2-5, is KAGVTQTPRYLIKTRGQQVTLSCSPISGHRSVSWYQQTPGQGLQFLFEYFSETQRNKGNFPGRFSGRQFSNSRSEMNVSTLELGDSALYLCASSCDRPQETQYFGPGTRLLVL.

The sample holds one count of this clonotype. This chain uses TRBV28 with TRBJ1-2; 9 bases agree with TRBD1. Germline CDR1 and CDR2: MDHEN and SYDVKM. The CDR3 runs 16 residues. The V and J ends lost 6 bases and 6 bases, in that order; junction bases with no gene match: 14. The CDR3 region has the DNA TGTGCCAGCAGACGCCCCGGGACAGGGAGAGTCGATGGCTACACCTTC. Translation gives CASRRPGTGRVDGYTF.

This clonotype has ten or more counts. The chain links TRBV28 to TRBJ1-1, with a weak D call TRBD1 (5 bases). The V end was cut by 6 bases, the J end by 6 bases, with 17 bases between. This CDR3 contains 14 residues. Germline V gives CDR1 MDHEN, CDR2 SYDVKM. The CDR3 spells CASSLGGSVPEAFF. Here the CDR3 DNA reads TGTGCCAGCAGCCTTGGGGGATCGGTACCTGAAGCTTTCTTT.

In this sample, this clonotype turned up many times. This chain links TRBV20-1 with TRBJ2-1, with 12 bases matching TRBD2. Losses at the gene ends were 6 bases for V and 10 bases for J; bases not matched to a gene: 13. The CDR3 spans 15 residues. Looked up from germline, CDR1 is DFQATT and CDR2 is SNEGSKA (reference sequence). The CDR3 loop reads CSATGTTSGSREQFF. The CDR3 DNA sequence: TGCAGTGCCACCGGGACGACTAGCGGGAGCAGGGAGCAGTTCTTC.

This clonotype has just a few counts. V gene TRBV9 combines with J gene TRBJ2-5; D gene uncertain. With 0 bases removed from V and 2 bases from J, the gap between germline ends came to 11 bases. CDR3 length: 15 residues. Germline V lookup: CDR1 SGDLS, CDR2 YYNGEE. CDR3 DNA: TGTGCCAGCAGCGTAGCCCCGAATCGGCAAGAGACCCAGTACTTC. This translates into CASSVAPNRQETQYF. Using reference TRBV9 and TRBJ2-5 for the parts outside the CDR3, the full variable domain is DSGVTQTPKHLITATGQRVTLRCSPRSGDLSVYWYQQSLDQGLQFLIQYYNGEERAKGNILERFSAQQFPDLHSELNLSSLELGDSALYFCASSVAPNRQETQYFGPGTRLLVL.